Each of the 15 T cell receptor beta chains below was sequenced from the same sample in a study of patients and donors after allogeneic stem cell transplantation. One entry per CDR3 protein, called by TCRdb with MiXCR from the RT-PCR reads. This sample yields around 240,000 distinct CDR3 sequences, of which 12% to 15% are seen a single time; approximately 10% belongs to the top ten. Sequencing was performed on blood, either unsorted or a sorted T cell fraction (not recorded which). The receptors derive from a human donor who was either an allogeneic HSCT recipient or a stem cell or donor lymphocyte infusion donor (not recorded which). It is not recorded whose cells these are; they may come from a transplant donor.

This clonotype was counted between two and nine times. The chain joins TRBV2 to TRBJ1-2; 11 bases are shared with TRBD1. Per the germline V gene, CDR1 is SNHLY and CDR2 is FYNNEI. J gave up 7 bases and V 6 bases, and 10 bases lay outside the gene matches. This CDR3 has 15 amino acids. The CDR3 loop reads CASSESGTGGFGYTF. CDR3 nucleotide sequence: TGTGCCAGCAGCGAATCCGGGACAGGGGGTTTTGGCTACACCTTC.

The J gene is TRBJ1-1, the V gene TRBV5-6, with D possibly being TRBD1 (6 bases). Between the trimmed V and J ends, which lost 5 bases and 7 bases, there was a span of 18 bases. The germline V gene has CDR1 SGHDT and CDR2 YYEEEE. The CDR3 is 14 amino acids. The CDR3 bases are TGTGCCAGCAGGAGAGGCCGGGGGCAAGGTGAAGCTTTCTTT. It codes for CASRRGRGQGEAFF.

In DNA, the CDR3 is TGTGCCAGCAGTGAACGGACGGAGGGTGGCTACACCTTC. Translation: CASSERTEGGYTF. The chain joins TRBV6-1 to TRBJ1-2, with D hard to call. CDR1 is MNHNS, CDR2 SASEGT, per germline. This CDR3 has 13 amino acids. With 2 bases removed from V and 7 bases from J, the gap between germline ends came to 11 bases.

This chain uses TRBV20-1 with TRBJ2-3; TRBD2 aligns across 9 bases. The CDR3 has 14 residues. Germline V gene sequence: CDR1 DFQATT, CDR2 SNEGSKA (reference sequence). The V gene end was trimmed by 6 bases and the J gene end by 1 base; junction bases not matched to a gene: 5. DNA of the CDR3: TGCAGTGCCGCAAGGACTAGCGGCACAGATACGCAGTATTTT. Translating gives CSAARTSGTDTQYF.

This chain links TRBV3-1 with TRBJ2-1, with D perhaps matching TRBD2 (5 bases). CDR1 is LGHDT and CDR2 is YNNKEL in the germline V gene (reference sequence). CDR3 length equals 14 residues. V dropped 0 bases and J dropped 7 bases, with 10 bases sitting between them. The CDR3 region is CASSQDQRGNEQFF. The CDR3 DNA is TGTGCCAGCAGCCAAGACCAACGAGGGAATGAGCAGTTCTTC.

Only a few counts were recorded for this clonotype. The chain has TRBV5-6 and TRBJ2-1; D ambiguous. V was trimmed by 1 base and J by 0 bases, leaving 8 bases between them. Germline CDR1 and CDR2: SGHDT and YYEEEE. The CDR3 runs 15 residues. Here the CDR3 reads CASSLSLVSYNEQFF. CDR3 in DNA: TGTGCCAGCAGCTTGTCCCTAGTCTCCTACAATGAGCAGTTCTTC.

This clonotype has just a few counts. The chain couples TRBV5-6 to TRBJ2-3, with TRBD2 identical over 8 bases. The CDR3 covers 14 residues. The V gene end was trimmed by 2 bases and the J gene end by 6 bases; junction bases not matched to a gene: 5. Germline V gene lookup returns CDR1 SGHDT and CDR2 YYEEEE. The CDR3 sequence: CASSFGGEVDTQYF. The DNA for the CDR3 is TGTGCCAGCAGCTTCGGGGGGGAAGTGGATACGCAGTATTTT.

V usage is TRBV7-2 and J usage is TRBJ1-6; D unresolved. CDR1 SGHTA and CDR2 FQGNSA come from the germline V gene. The CDR3 sequence is 14 residues long. The V end lost 2 bases, the J end lost 7 bases, and 9 bases lay between the germline ends. The CDR3 DNA reads as TGTGCCAGCAGCTTAAGCGGAGGAAATTCACCCCTCCACTTT. It yields the protein CASSLSGGNSPLHF.

This clonotype has a handful of counts. The chain couples TRBV5-8 to TRBJ2-1, with D perhaps matching TRBD2 (5 bases). In germline, CDR1 is SGHTS, CDR2 YDEGEE. The CDR3 contains 16 residues. V was clipped by 6 bases and J by 5 bases, with 21 bases between them. The CDR3 DNA reads as TGTGCCAGCAACCTGTGGGGTACCGGGGAACACAATGAGCAGTTCTTC. Translating gives CASNLWGTGEHNEQFF.

V and J are TRBV12-3 or TRBV12-4 and TRBJ2-3, with D unresolved. The CDR3 length is 13 residues. Trimming removed 2 bases from V and 8 bases from J, with 11 bases in between. As DNA, the CDR3 is TGTGCCAGCAGTTTAACGGCCCCGGGTACGCAGTATTTT. Translating gives CASSLTAPGTQYF.

The V and J genes are TRBV5-6 and TRBJ2-5, with 10 bases that match TRBD2. V lost 0 bases and J lost 4; bases outside the gene matches: 6. CDR3 length: 16 amino acids. Germline V gives CDR1 SGHDT, CDR2 YYEEEE. The CDR3 spells CASSLGASGSLETQYF. The CDR3 coding sequence is TGTGCCAGCAGCTTGGGGGCTAGCGGGAGTTTAGAGACCCAGTACTTC.

V is TRBV7-9 and J is TRBJ2-7, with 11 positions matching TRBD2. Germline loops: CDR1 SEHNR, CDR2 FQNEAQ (reference sequence). Unmatched junction bases numbered 10, after V lost 5 bases and J lost 4 bases. CDR3 length: 16 residues. The CDR3 DNA follows: TGTGCCAGCAGCGCAACACCGGGACTAGCGGATTACGAGCAGTACTTC. Amino acids: CASSATPGLADYEQYF.

The chain combines TRBV3-1 with TRBJ1-5; D is unresolved. Germline V gives CDR1 LGHDT, CDR2 YNNKEL (reference sequence). This CDR3 contains 14 residues. V lost 4 bases and J 0 bases, leaving 7 bases between the germline ends. The CDR3 is CASSRRISNQPQHF. For the CDR3, the DNA is TGTGCCAGCAGCCGGCGCATTAGCAATCAGCCCCAGCATTTT.

CDR3 coding DNA: TGTGCGGTCGGGGGGGGCCTGGTGGCAGATACGCAGTATTTT. It yields the protein CAVGGGLVADTQYF. V is TRBV24-1 and J is TRBJ2-3; 8 nucleotides align to TRBD2. The CDR3 runs 14 residues. Germline loops: CDR1 KGHDR, CDR2 SFDVKD.

This rearrangement joins TRBV28 to TRBJ1-5; no clear D gene. V was clipped by 1 base and J by 6 bases, with 4 bases between them. The length of the CDR3 is 12 residues. The germline V gene encodes CDR1 MDHEN and CDR2 SYDVKM. CDR3 amino acids: CASSLLGQPQHF. The CDR3 DNA is TGTGCCAGCAGTTTATTAGGTCAGCCCCAGCATTTT.